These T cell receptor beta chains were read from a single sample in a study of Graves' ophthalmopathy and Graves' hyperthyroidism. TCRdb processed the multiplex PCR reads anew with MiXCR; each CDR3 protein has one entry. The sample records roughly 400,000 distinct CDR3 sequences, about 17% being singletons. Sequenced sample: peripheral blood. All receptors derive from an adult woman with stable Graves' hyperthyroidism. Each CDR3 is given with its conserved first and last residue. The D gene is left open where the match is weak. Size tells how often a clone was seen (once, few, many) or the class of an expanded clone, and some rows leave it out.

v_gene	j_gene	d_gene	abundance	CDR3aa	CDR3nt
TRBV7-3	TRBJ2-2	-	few	CASSLRVSILVANTGELFF	TGTGCCAGCAGCTTAAGGGTTTCGATTTTGGTAGCGAACACCGGGGAGCTGTTTTTT
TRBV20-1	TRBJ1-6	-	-	CSASRRYSPLHF	TGCAGTGCTAGTAGACGGTATTCACCCCTCCACTTT
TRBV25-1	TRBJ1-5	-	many	CASSLGGLQPQHF	TGTGCCAGCAGTTTGGGGGGTCTTCAGCCCCAGCATTTT
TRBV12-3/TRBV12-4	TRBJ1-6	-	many	CASADAGYYSPLHF	TGTGCCAGCGCCGACGCAGGCTATTATTCACCCCTCCACTTT
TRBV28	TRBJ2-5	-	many	CASSLPQGAETQYF	TGTGCCAGCAGTTTACCACAAGGGGCAGAGACCCAGTACTTC
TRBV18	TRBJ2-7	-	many	CASSPGGGMRYEQYF	TGTGCCAGCTCACCAGGTGGCGGGATGCGCTACGAGCAGTACTTC
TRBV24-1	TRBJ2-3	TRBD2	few	CATSDLTLRESSTDTQYF	TGTGCCACCAGTGATTTGACTTTGCGGGAGAGCAGCACAGATACGCAGTATTTT
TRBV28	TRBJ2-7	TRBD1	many	CASSSRQGEYEQYF	TGTGCCAGCAGTTCTAGACAGGGGGAATACGAGCAGTACTTC
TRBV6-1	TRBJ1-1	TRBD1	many	CASRQTGTGPEAFF	TGTGCCAGCAGGCAAACCGGGACAGGACCCGAAGCTTTCTTT
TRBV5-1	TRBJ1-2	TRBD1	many	CASSLAVGQRTNYGYTF	TGCGCCAGCAGCTTGGCCGTGGGACAGCGGACTAACTATGGCTACACCTTC
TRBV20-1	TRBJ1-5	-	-	CSARVAPPGRDYSNQPQHF	TGCAGTGCTAGGGTCGCTCCCCCGGGCCGAGATTATAGCAATCAGCCCCAGCATTTT
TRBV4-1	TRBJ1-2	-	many	CASSQDWTAGYTF	TGCGCCAGCAGCCAAGATTGGACAGCCGGCTACACCTTC
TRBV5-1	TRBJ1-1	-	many	CASSLEMGWEAFF	TGCGCCAGCAGCTTGGAGATGGGTTGGGAAGCTTTCTTT
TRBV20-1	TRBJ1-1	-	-	CSARRGGKGTEAFF	TGCAGTGCTAGACGTGGGGGGAAGGGCACTGAAGCTTTCTTT
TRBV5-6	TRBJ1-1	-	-	CASSFRLGQSNTEAFF	TGTGCCAGCAGCTTCCGCCTGGGGCAGTCGAACACTGAAGCTTTCTTT
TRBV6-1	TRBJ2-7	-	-	CASSHAGYEQYF	TGTGCCAGCAGCCATGCGGGTTACGAGCAGTACTTC
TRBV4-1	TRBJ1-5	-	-	CASSPLLGVPQHF	TGCGCCAGCAGCCCCCTTTTAGGGGTGCCCCAGCATTTT
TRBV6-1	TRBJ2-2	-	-	CASSPVGGRDTGELFF	TGTGCCAGCAGCCCGGTTGGGGGAAGGGACACCGGGGAGCTGTTTTTT
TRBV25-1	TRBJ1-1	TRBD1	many	CASSGQGQTEAFF	TGTGCCAGCAGTGGACAGGGACAGACTGAAGCTTTCTTT
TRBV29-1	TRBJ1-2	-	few	CSVEEYRNSNYGYTF	TGCAGCGTTGAAGAGTACAGGAATTCTAACTATGGCTACACCTTC
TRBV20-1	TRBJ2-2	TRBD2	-	CSAALLAGARNGELFF	TGCAGTGCCGCGTTACTAGCGGGGGCCCGCAACGGGGAGCTGTTTTTT
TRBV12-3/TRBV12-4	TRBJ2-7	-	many	CASSLPPRGRYEQYF	TGTGCCAGCAGCCTACCTCCCCGAGGACGCTACGAGCAGTACTTC
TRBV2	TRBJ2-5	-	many	CASSLPGLWETQYF	TGTGCCAGCAGTCTCCCAGGGCTCTGGGAGACCCAGTACTTC
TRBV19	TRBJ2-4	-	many	CASSPGRDRKNIQYF	TGTGCCAGTAGTCCAGGCAGGGACCGAAAAAACATTCAGTACTTC
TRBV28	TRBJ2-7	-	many	CASMVQGVYEQYF	TGTGCCAGCATGGTCCAGGGCGTCTACGAGCAGTACTTC
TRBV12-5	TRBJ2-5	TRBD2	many	CASGLGGGQETQYF	TGTGCTAGTGGTTTGGGGGGGGGTCAAGAGACCCAGTACTTC
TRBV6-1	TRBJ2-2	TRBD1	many	CASRTGTGGPGELFF	TGTGCCAGCAGGACCGGGACAGGGGGTCCCGGGGAGCTGTTTTTT
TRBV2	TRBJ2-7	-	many	CASTRDSAQYF	TGTGCCAGCACCCGAGACAGCGCGCAGTACTTC
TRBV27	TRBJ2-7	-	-	CASRRQVTYEQYF	TGTGCCAGCAGACGCCAGGTGACCTACGAGCAGTACTTC
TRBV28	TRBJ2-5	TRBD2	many	CASRGGTRQGTQYF	TGTGCCAGCAGGGGAGGGACTAGACAAGGGACCCAGTACTTC
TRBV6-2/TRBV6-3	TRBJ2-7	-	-	CASSFSTRDSGAHEQYF	TGTGCCAGCAGTTTTTCGACCCGGGACTCCGGGGCCCACGAGCAGTACTTC
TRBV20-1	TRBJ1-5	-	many	CSASGGYNQPQHF	TGCAGTGCCTCCGGCGGATACAATCAGCCCCAGCATTTT
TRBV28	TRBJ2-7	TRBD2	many	CASSLGGTTTYEQYF	TGTGCCAGCAGTTTGGGGGGGACTACCACCTACGAGCAGTACTTC
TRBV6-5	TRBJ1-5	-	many	CASTQGGPQPQHF	TGTGCCAGCACCCAGGGAGGCCCTCAGCCCCAGCATTTT
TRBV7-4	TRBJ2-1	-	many	CASSPRQLEAFF	TGTGCCAGCAGCCCTCGACAGCTTGAAGCGTTCTTC
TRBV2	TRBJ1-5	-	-	CASSERIGGGEGNQPQHF	TGTGCCAGCAGTGAACGGATAGGCGGTGGGGAGGGCAATCAGCCCCAGCATTTT
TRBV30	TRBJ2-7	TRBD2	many	CAWSEGLAGGDEQYF	TGTGCCTGGAGTGAGGGACTAGCGGGAGGAGACGAGCAGTACTTC
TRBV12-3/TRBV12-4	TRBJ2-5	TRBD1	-	CASSRAGTGGETQYF	TGTGCCAGCAGTCGGGCCGGGACAGGGGGAGAGACCCAGTACTTC
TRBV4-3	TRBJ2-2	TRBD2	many	CASSTSASGRRYTGELFF	TGCGCCAGCAGCACTAGCGCCTCGGGGAGGAGGTACACCGGGGAGCTGTTTTTT
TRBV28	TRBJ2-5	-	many	CASSLGQGHGETQYF	TGTGCCAGCAGTTTAGGGCAGGGCCATGGGGAGACCCAGTACTTC
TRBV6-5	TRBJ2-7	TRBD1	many	CASTSGGEQYF	TGTGCCAGCACCTCAGGGGGCGAGCAGTACTTC
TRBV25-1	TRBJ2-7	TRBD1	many	CASSEYRQGASYEQYF	TGTGCCAGCAGTGAATATAGGCAGGGGGCATCCTACGAGCAGTACTTC
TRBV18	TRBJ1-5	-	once	CASSRDAFQPQHF	TGTGCCAGCTCCAGGGACGCGTTTCAGCCCCAGCATTTT
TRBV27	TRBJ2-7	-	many	CASSRYSTRRNEQYF	TGTGCCAGCAGTCGCTACTCCACCAGGAGGAACGAGCAGTACTTC
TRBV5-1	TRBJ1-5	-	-	CASSFTGGSNQPQHF	TGCGCCAGCAGCTTCACCGGGGGGTCTAATCAGCCCCAGCATTTT
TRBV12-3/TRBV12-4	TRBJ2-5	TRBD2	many	CASSLLAGGETQYF	TGTGCCAGCAGTTTACTAGCGGGAGGAGAGACCCAGTACTTC